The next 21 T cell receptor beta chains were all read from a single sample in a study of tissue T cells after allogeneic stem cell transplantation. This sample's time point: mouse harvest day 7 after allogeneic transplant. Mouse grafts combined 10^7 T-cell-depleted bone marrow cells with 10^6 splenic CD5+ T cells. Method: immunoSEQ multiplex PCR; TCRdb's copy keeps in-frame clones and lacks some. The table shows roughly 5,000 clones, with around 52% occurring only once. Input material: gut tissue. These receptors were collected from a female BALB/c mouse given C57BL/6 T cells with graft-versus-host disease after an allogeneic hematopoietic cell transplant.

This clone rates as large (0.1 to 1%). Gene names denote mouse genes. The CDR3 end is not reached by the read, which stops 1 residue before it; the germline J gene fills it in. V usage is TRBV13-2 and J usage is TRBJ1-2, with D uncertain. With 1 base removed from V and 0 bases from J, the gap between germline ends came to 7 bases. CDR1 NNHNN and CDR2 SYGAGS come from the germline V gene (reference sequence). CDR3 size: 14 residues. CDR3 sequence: CASGDHIANSDYTF. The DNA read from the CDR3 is TGTGCCAGCGGTGATCACATTGCAAACTCCGACTACACC.

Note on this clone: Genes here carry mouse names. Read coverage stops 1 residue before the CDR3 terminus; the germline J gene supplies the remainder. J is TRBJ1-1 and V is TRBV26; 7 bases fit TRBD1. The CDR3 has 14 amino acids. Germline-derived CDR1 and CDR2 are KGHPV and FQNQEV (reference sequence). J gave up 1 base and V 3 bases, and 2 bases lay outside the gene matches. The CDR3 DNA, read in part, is TGTGCCAGCAGTCTCCACAGGGGAAACACAGAAGTCTTC. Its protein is CASSLHRGNTEVF. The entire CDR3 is CASSLHRGNTEVFF.

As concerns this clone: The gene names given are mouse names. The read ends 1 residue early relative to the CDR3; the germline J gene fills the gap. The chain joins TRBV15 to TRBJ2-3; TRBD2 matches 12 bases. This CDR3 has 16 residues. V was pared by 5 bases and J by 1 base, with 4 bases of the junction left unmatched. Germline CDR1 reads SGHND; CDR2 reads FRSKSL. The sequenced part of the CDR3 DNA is TGTGCCAGCAGTATGACTGGGGGGGCGGGTGCAGAAACGCTGTAT. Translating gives CASSMTGGAGAETLY. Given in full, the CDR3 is CASSMTGGAGAETLYF.

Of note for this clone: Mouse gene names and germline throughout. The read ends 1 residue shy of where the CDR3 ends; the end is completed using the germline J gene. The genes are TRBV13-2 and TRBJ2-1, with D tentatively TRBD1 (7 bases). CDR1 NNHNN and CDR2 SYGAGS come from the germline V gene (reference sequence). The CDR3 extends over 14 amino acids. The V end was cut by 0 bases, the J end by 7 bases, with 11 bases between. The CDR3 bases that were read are TGTGCCAGCGGTGATGTGAGGGGGCGGGCTGAGCAGTTC. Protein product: CASGDVRGRAEQF. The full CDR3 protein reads CASGDVRGRAEQFF.

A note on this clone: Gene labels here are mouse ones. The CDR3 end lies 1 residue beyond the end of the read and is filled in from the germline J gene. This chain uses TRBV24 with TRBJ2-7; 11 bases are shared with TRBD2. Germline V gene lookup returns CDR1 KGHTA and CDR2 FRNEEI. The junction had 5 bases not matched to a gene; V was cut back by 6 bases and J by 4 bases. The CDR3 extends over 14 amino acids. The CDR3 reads CASSLGLGEYEQYF. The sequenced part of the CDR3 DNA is TGTGCCAGCAGCTTGGGACTGGGGGAATATGAACAGTAC.

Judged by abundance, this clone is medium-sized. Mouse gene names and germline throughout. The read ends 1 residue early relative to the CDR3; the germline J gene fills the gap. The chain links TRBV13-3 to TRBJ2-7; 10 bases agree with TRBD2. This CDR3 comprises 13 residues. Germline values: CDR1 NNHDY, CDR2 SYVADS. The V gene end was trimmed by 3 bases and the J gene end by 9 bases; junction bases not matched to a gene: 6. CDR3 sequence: CASSAGGAVGQYF. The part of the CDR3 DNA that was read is TGTGCCAGCAGTGCTGGGGGGGCGGTAGGACAGTAC.

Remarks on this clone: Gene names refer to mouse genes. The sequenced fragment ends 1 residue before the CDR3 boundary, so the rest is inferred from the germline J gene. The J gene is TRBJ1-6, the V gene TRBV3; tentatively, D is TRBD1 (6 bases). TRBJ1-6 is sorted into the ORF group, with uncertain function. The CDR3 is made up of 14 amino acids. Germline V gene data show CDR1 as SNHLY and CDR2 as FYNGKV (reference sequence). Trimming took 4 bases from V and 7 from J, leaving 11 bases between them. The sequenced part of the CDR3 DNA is TGTGCCAGCAGCTCACAGGGTTGGAATTCGCCCCTCTAC. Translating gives CASSSQGWNSPLY. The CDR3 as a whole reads CASSSQGWNSPLYF.

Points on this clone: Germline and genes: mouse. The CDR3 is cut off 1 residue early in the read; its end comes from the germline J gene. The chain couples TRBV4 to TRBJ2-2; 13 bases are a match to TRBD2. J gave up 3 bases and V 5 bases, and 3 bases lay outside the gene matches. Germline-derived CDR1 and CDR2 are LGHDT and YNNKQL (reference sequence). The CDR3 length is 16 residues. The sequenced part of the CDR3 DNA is TGTGCCAGCAGCCGGACTGGGGGGGCGCACACCGGGCAGCTCTAC. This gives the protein CASSRTGGAHTGQLY. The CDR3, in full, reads CASSRTGGAHTGQLYF.

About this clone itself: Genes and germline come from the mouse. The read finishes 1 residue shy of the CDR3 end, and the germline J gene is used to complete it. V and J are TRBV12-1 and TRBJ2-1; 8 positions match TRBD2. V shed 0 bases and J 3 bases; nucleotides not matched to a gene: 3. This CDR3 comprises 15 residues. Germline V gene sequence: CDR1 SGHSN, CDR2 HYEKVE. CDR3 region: CASSLEWGGYAEQFF. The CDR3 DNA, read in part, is TGTGCCAGCTCTCTCGAGTGGGGGGGCTATGCTGAGCAGTTC.

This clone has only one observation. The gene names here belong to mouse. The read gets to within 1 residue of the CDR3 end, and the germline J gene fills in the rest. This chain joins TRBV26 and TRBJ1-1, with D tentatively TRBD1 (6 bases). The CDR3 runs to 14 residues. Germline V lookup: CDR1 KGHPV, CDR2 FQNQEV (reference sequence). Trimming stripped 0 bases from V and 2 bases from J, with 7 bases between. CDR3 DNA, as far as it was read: TGTGCCAGCAGTCTGTCACAGGGCAACACAGAAGTCTTC. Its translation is CASSLSQGNTEVF. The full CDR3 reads CASSLSQGNTEVFF.

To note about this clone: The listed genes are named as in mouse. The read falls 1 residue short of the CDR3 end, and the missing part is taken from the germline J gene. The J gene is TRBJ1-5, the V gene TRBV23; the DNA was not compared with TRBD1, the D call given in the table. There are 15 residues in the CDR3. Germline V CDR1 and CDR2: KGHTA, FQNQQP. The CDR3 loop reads CSSSQSTNNNQAPLF. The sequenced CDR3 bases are TGCTCCAGCAGTCAATCGACAAATAACAACCAGGCTCCGCTT.

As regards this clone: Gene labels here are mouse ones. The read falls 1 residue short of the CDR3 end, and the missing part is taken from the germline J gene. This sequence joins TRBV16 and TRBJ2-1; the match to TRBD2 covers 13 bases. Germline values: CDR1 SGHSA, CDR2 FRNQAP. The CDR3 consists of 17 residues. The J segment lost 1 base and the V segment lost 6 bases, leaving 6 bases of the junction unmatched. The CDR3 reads CASRSGTGGGNYAEQFF. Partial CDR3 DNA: TGTGCAAGCAGATCCGGGACTGGGGGGGGAAACTATGCTGAGCAGTTC.

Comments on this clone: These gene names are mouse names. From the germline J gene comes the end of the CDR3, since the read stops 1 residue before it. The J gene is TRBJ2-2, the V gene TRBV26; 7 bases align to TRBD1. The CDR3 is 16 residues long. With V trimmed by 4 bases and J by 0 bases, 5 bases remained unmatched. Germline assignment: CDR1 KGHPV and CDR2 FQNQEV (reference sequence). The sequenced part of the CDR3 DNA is TGTGCCAGCAGTCCTCCCGGGACAGCAAACACCGGGCAGCTCTAC. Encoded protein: CASSPPGTANTGQLY. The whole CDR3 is CASSPPGTANTGQLYF. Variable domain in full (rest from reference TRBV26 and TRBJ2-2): NSKVIQTPRYLVKGQGQKAKMRCIPEKGHPVVFWYQQNKNNEFKFLINFQNQEVLQQIDMTEKRFSAECPSNSPCSLEIQSSEAGDSALYLCASSPPGTANTGQLYFGEGSKLTVL.

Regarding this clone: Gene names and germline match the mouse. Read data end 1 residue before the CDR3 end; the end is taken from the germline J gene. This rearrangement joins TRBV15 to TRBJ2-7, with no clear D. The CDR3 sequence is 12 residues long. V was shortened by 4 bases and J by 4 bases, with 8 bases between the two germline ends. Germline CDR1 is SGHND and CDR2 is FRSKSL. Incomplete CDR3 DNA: TGTGCCAGCAGTTCCGGGAAATATGAACAGTAC. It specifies CASSSGKYEQY. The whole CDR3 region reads CASSSGKYEQYF.

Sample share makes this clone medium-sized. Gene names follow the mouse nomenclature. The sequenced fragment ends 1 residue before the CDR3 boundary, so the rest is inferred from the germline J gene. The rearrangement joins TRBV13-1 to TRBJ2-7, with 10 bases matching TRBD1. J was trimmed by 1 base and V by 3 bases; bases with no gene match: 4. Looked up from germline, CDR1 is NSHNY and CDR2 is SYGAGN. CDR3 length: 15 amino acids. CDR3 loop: CASSVPDRGSYEQYF. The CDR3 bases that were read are TGTGCCAGCAGTGTCCCGGACAGGGGGTCCTATGAACAGTAC.

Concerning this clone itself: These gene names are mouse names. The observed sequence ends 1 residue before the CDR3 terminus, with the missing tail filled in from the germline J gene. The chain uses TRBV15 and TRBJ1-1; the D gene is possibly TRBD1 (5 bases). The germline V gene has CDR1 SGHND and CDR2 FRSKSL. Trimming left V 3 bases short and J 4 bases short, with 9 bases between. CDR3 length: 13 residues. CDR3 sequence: CASSLRGATEVFF. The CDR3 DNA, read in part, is TGTGCCAGCAGTTTGAGGGGTGCCACAGAAGTCTTC.

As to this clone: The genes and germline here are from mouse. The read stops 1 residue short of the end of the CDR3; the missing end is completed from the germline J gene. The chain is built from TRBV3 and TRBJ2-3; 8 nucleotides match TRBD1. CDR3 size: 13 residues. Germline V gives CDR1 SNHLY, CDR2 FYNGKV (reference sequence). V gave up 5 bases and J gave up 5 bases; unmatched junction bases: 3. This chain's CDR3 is CASSPTGGETLYF. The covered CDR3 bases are TGTGCCAGCAGCCCTACAGGGGGAGAAACGCTGTAT. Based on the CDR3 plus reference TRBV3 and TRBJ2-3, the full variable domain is GPKVLQIPSHQIIDMGQMVTLNCDPVSNHLYFYWYKQILGQQMEFLVNFYNGKVMEKSKLFKDQFSVERPDGSYFTLKIQPTALEDSAVYFCASSPTGGETLYFGSGTRLTVL.

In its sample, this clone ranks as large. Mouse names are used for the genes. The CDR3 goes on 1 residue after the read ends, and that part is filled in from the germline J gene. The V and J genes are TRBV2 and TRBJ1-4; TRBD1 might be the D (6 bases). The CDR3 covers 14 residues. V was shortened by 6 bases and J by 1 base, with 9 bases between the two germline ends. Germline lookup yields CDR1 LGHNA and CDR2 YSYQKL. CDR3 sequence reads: CASRPGHSNERLFF. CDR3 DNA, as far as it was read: TGTGCCAGCAGACCGGGACATTCCAACGAAAGATTATTT.

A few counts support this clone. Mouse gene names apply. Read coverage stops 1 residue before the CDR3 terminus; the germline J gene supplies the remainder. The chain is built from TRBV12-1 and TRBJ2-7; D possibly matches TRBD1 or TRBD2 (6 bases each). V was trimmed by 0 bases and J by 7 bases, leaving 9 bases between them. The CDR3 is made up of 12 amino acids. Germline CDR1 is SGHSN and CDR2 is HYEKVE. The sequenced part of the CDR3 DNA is TGTGCCAGCTCTCTCAGGGGGGAGGAACAGTAC. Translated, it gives CASSLRGEEQY. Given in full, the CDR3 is CASSLRGEEQYF.

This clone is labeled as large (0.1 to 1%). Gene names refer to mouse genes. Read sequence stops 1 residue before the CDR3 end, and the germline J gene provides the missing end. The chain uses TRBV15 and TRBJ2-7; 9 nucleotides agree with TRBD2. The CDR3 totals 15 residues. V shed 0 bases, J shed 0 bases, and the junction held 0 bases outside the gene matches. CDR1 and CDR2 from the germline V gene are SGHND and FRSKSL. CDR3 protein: CASSLAGLGSYEQYF. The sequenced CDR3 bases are TGTGCCAGCAGTTTAGCGGGACTGGGCTCCTATGAACAGTAC. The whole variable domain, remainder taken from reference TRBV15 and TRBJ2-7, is DAGVTQTPRHEVAEKGQTIILKCEPVSGHNDLFWYRQTKIQGLELLSYFRSKSLMEDGGAFKDRFKAEMLNSSFSTLKIQPTEPKDSAVYLCASSLAGLGSYEQYFGPGTRLTVL.

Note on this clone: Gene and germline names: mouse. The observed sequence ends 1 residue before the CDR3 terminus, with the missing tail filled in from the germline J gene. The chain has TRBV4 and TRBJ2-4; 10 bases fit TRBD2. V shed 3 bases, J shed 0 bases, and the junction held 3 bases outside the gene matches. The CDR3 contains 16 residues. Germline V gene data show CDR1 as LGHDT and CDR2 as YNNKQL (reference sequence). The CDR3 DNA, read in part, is TGTGCCAGCAGCTATAGGACTGGGGGTAGTCAAAACACCTTGTAC. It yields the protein CASSYRTGGSQNTLY. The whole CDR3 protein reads CASSYRTGGSQNTLYF.